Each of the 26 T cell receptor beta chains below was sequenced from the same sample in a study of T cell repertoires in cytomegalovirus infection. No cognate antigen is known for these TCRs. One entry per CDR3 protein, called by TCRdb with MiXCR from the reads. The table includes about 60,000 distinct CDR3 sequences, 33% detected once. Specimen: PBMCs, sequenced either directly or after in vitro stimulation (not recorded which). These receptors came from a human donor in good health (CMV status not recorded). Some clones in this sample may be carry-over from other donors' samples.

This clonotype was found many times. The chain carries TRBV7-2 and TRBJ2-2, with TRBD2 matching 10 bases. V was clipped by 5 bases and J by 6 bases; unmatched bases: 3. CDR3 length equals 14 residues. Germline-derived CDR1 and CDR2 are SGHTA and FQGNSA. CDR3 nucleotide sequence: TGTGCCAGCAGCCCTAGCGGGAGTCCCGGGGAGCTGTTTTTT. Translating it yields CASSPSGSPGELFF.

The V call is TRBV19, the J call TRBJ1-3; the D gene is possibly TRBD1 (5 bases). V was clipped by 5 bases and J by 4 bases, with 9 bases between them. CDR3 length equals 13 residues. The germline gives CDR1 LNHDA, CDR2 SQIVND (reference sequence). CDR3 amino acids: CASSPGYGNTIYF. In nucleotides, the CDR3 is TGTGCCAGTAGTCCAGGGTACGGAAACACCATATATTTT.

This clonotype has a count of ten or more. The CDR3 is CASSSRGGTDTQYF. CDR3 nucleotides: TGTGCCAGCAGTTCCCGGGGGGGCACAGATACGCAGTATTTT. This chain joins TRBV12-3 or TRBV12-4 and TRBJ2-3, with 7 bases identical to TRBD2. J lost 1 base, V lost 4 bases, and 2 bases had no gene match. This CDR3 is 14 amino acids long.

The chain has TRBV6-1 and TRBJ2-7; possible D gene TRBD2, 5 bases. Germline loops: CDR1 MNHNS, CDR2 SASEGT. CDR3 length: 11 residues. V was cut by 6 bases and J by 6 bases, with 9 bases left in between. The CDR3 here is CASRSRGEQYF. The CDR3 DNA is TGTGCCAGCAGGTCCCGGGGCGAGCAGTACTTC.

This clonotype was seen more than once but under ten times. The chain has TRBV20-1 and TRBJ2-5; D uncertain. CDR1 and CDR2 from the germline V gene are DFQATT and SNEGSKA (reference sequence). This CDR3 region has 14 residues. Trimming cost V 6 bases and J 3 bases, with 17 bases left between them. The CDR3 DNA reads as TGCAGTGCCTTAGACCGGGTGGGCGAAGAGACCCAGTACTTC. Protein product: CSALDRVGEETQYF.

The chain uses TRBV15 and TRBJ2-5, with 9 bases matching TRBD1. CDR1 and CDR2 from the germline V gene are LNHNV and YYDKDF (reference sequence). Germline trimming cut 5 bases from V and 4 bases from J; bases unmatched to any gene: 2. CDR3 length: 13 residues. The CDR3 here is CATSQTGGETQYF. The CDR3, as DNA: TGTGCCACCAGCCAGACAGGGGGAGAGACCCAGTACTTC. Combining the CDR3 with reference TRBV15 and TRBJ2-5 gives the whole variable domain DAMVIQNPRYQVTQFGKPVTLSCSQTLNHNVMYWYQQKSSQAPKLLFHYYDKDFNNEADTPDNFQSRRPNTSFCFLDIRSPGLGDTAMYLCATSQTGGETQYFGPGTRLLVL.

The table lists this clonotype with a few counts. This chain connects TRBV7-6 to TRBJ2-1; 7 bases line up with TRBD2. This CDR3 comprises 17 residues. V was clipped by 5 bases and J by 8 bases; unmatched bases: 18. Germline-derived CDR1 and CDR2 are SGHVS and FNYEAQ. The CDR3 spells CASSPHPGGEKGDEQFF. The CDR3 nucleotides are TGTGCCAGCAGCCCACACCCGGGGGGAGAAAAAGGTGATGAGCAGTTCTTC.

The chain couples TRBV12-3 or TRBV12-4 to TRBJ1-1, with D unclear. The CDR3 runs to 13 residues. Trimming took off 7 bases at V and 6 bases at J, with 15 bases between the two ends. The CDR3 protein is CASMIWENPEAFF. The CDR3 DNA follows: TGTGCCAGCATGATATGGGAAAACCCTGAAGCTTTCTTT.

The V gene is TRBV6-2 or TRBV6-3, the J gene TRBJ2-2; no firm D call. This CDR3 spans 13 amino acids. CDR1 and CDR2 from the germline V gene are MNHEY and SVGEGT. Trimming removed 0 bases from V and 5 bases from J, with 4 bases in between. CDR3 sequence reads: CASSYSRTGELFF. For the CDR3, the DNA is TGTGCCAGCAGTTACTCGAGAACCGGGGAGCTGTTTTTT.

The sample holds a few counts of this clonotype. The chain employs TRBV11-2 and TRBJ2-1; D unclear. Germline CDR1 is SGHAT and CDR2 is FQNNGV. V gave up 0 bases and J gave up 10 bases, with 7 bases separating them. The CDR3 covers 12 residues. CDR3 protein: CASSLDVGEQFF. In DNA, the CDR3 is TGTGCCAGCAGCTTAGATGTGGGGGAGCAGTTCTTC.

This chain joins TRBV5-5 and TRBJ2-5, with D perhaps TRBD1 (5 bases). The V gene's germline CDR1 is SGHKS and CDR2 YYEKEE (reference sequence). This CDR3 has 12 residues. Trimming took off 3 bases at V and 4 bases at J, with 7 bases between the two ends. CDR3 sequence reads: CASSYQGETQYF. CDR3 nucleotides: TGTGCCAGCAGCTACCAGGGAGAGACCCAGTACTTC.

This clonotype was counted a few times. The CDR3 protein is CASSSREGASYGYTF. CDR3 nucleotides: TGTGCCAGCTCGTCCCGGGAGGGGGCTAGCTATGGCTACACCTTC. V is TRBV18 and J is TRBJ1-2; TRBD1 agrees at 7 bases. Germline lookup yields CDR1 KGHSH and CDR2 LQKENI. The CDR3 extends over 15 amino acids. Trimming took 6 bases from V and 4 from J; bases not matched to a gene: 11.

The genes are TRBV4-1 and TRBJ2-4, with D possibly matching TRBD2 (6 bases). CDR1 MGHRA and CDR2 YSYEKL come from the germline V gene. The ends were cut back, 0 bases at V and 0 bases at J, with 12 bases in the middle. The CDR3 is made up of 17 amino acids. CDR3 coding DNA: TGCGCCAGCAGCCAAGATGGGAGCGGGCTAGCCAAAAACATTCAGTACTTC. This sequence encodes CASSQDGSGLAKNIQYF.

This CDR3 is CASSPQPRIGDQPQHF. CDR3 bases: TGTGCCAGTAGCCCTCAACCGCGGATCGGGGATCAGCCCCAGCATTTT. The chain combines TRBV19 with TRBJ1-5; D call uncertain. Germline lookup yields CDR1 LNHDA and CDR2 SQIVND (reference sequence). This CDR3 spans 16 amino acids. Trimming shortened V by 6 bases and J by 5 bases, and 20 bases separated the two germline ends.

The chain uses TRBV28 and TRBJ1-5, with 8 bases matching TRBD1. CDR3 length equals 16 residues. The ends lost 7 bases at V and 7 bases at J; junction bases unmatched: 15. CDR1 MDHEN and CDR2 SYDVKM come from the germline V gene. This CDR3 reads CASTADRARGWQPQHF. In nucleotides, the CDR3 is TGTGCCAGCACAGCGGACAGGGCCCGTGGGTGGCAGCCCCAGCATTTT.

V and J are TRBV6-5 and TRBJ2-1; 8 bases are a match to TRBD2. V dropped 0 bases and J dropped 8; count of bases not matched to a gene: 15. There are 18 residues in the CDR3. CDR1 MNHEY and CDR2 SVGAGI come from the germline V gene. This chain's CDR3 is CASSYSTAGGDNSDEQFF. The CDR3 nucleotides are TGTGCCAGCAGTTACTCGACGGCGGGGGGCGATAATTCGGATGAGCAGTTCTTC.

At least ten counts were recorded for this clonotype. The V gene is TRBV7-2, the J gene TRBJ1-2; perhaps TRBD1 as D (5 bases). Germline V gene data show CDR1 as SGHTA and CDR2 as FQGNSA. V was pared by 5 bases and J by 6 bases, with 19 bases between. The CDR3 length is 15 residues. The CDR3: CASSTRSGSLDGYTF. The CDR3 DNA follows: TGTGCCAGCAGCACCCGTTCAGGGTCTCTCGATGGCTACACCTTC.

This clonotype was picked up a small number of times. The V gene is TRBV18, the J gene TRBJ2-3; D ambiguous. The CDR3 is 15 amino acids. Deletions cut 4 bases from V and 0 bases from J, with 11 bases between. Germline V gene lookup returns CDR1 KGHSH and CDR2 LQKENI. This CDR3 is CASSRSTGSTDTQYF. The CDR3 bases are TGTGCCAGCTCACGGTCAACGGGTAGCACAGATACGCAGTATTTT. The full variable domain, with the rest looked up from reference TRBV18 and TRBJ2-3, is NAGVMQNPRHLVRRRGQEARLRCSPMKGHSHVYWYRQLPEEGLKFMVYLQKENIIDESGMPKERFSAEFPKEGPSILRIQQVVRGDSAAYFCASSRSTGSTDTQYFGPGTRLTVL.

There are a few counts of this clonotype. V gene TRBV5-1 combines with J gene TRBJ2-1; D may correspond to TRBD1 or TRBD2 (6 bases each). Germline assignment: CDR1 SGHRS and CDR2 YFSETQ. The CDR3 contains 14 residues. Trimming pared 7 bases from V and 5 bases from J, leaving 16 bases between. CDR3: CASGGLAKNNEQFF. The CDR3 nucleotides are TGCGCCAGCGGGGGGCTAGCGAAAAACAATGAGCAGTTCTTC. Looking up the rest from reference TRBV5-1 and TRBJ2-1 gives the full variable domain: KAGVTQTPRYLIKTRGQQVTLSCSPISGHRSVSWYQQTPGQGLQFLFEYFSETQRNKGNFPGRFSGRQFSNSRSEMNVSTLELGDSALYLCASGGLAKNNEQFFGPGTRLTVL.

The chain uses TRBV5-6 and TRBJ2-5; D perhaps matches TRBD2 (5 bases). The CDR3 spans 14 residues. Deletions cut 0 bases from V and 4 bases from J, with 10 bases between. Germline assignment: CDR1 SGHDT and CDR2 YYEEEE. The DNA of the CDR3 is TGTGCCAGCAGCTTGGTTGAGGCGGGAGAGACCCAGTACTTC. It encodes CASSLVEAGETQYF. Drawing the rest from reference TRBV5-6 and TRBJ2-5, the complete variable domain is DAGVTQSPTHLIKTRGQQVTLRCSPKSGHDTVSWYQQALGQGPQFIFQYYEEEERQRGNFPDRFSGHQFPNYSSELNVNALLLGDSALYLCASSLVEAGETQYFGPGTRLLVL.

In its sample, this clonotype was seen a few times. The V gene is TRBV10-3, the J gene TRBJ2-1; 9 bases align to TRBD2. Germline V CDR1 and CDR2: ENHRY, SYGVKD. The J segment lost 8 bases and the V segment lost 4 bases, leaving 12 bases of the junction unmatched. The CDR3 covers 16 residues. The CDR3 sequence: CAISGGSGSVLDEQFF. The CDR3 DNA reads TGTGCCATCAGTGGGGGTAGCGGGAGTGTTCTGGATGAGCAGTTCTTC.

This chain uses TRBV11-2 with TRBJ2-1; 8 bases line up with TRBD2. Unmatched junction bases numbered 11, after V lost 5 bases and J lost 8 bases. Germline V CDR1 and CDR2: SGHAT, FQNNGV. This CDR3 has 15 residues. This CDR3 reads CASSPSPGTRDEQFF. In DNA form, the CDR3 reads TGTGCCAGCAGCCCAAGTCCCGGGACTAGGGATGAGCAGTTCTTC. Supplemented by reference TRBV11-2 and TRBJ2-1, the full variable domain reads EAGVAQSPRYKIIEKRQSVAFWCNPISGHATLYWYQQILGQGPKLLIQFQNNGVVDDSQLPKDRFSAERLKGVDSTLKIQPAKLEDSAVYLCASSPSPGTRDEQFFGPGTRLTVL.

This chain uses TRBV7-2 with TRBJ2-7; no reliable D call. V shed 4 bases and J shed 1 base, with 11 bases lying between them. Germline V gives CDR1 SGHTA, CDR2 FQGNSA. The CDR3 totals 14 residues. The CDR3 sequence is CASSSRPGSYEQYF. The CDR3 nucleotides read TGTGCCAGCAGCTCCCGGCCCGGGTCCTACGAGCAGTACTTC. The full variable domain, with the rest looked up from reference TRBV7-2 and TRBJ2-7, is GAGVSQSPSNKVTEKGKDVELRCDPISGHTALYWYRQSLGQGLEFLIYFQGNSAPDKSGLPSDRFSAERTGGSVSTLTIQRTQQEDSAVYLCASSSRPGSYEQYFGPGTRLTVT.

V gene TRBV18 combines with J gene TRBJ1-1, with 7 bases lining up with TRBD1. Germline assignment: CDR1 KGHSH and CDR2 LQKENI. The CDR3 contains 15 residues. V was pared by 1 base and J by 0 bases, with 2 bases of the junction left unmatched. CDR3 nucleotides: TGTGCCAGCTCACCACAGGGGGCTATGAACACTGAAGCTTTCTTT. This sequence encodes CASSPQGAMNTEAFF.

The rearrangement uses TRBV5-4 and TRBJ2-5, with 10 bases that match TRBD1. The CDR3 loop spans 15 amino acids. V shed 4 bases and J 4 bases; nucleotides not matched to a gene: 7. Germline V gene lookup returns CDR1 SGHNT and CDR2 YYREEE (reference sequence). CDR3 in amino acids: CASSRGQGKRETQYF. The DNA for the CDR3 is TGTGCCAGCAGCCGGGGACAGGGGAAGCGAGAGACCCAGTACTTC.

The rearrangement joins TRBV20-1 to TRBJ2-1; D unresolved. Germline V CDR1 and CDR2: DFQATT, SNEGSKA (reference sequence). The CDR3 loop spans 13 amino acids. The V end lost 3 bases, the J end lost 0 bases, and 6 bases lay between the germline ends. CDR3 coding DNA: TGCAGTGCTAGCCCCGGCTCCTACAATGAGCAGTTCTTC. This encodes CSASPGSYNEQFF.